Sequencing of this T cell receptor beta chain was carried out in a study of T cell responses to AZD1222 COVID-19 vaccine. As to this clone: Its target is not known.

Study-wide results and caveats: Vaccine-related CD4 TCRs covered spike, predominating at 160-218 and 743-854. Spike-specific TCR breadth and depth were elevated following two AZD1222 doses.

Data came from immunoSEQ multiplex PCR; TCRdb stores just in-frame clones and leaves some out. The sample holds more than 95,000 clones, about 87% seen once. The source is an adult in good health. The sample consisted of peripheral blood, taken on day 0 of AZD1222 vaccination.

The CDR3 loop is CASRNGQGNSYEQYF. In nucleotides, the CDR3 is TGTGCCAGCAGAAACGGTCAGGGTAACTCCTACGAGCAGTACTTC. The genes are TRBV11-3 and TRBJ2-7, with D perhaps matching TRBD1 (5 bases). CDR1 is SGHNT and CDR2 is YENEEA in the germline V gene. CDR3 length equals 15 residues. V lost 6 bases and J 0 bases, leaving 15 bases between the germline ends. Drawing the rest from reference TRBV11-3 and TRBJ2-7, the complete variable domain is EAGVVQSPRYKIIEKKQPVAFWCNPISGHNTLYWYLQNLGQGPELLIRYENEEAVDDSQLPKDRFSAERLKGVDSTLKIQPAELGDSAVYLCASRNGQGNSYEQYFGPGTRLTVT.